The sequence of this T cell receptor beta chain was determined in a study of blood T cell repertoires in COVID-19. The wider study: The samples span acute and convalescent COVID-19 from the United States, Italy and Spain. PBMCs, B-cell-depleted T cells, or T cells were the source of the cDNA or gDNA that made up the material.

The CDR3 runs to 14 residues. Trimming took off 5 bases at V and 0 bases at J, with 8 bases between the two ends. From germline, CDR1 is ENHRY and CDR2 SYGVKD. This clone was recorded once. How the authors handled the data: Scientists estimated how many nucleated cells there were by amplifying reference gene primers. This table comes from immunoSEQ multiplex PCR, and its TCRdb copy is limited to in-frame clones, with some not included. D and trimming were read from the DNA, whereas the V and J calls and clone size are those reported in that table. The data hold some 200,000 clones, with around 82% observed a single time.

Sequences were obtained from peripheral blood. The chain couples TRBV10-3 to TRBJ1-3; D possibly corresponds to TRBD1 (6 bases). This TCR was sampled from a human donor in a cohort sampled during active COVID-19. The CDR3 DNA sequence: TGTGCCATCAGTAGGGGGAGCTCTGGAAACACCATATATTTT. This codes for CAISRGSSGNTIYF.